The 9 T cell receptor beta chains listed next were all sequenced from one sample in a study of blood T cell repertoires in COVID-19. The method was immunoSEQ multiplex PCR; TCRdb's version includes in-frame clones alone and lacks a portion of them. The repertoire holds under 300,000 clones, with 82% as singletons. The sequenced sample was peripheral blood. The receptors were sampled from a woman older than 75 with active or convalescent COVID-19.

This chain connects TRBV3-1 (or the pseudogene TRBV3-2) to TRBJ1-2; D is unresolved. This CDR3 spans 13 amino acids. CDR1 LGHDT and CDR2 YNNKEL come from the germline V gene (reference sequence). Trimming pared 1 base from V and 2 bases from J, leaving 5 bases between. The CDR3 loop reads CASSQVSNYGYTF. Written as DNA, the CDR3 is TGTGCCAGCAGCCAAGTAAGCAACTATGGCTACACCTTC.

The chain is built from TRBV6-5 and TRBJ1-1, with TRBD1 as a possible D gene (5 bases). The CDR3 is 11 amino acids. Germline CDR1 is MNHEY and CDR2 is SVGAGI. Trimming removed 5 bases from V and 6 bases from J, with 7 bases in between. The CDR3 DNA sequence: TGTGCCAGCAGTCCCAGGGCTGAAGCTTTCTTT. It codes for CASSPRAEAFF.

The chain uses TRBV30 and TRBJ1-1; no clear D gene. Germline CDR1 and CDR2: GTSNPN and SVGIG (reference sequence). The CDR3 contains 11 residues. V was shortened by 3 bases and J by 5 bases, with 7 bases between the two germline ends. The CDR3 is CAWRRVTEAFF. CDR3 nucleotide sequence: TGTGCCTGGAGGAGGGTGACTGAAGCTTTCTTT.

In this sample, this clone turned up a few times. The gene calls are TRBV7-8 and TRBJ1-1; D gene uncertain. With 2 bases removed from V and 8 bases from J, the gap between germline ends came to 6 bases. Germline assignment: CDR1 SGHVS and CDR2 FQNEAQ. CDR3 length equals 11 residues. CDR3: CASSLISEAFF. As DNA, the CDR3 is TGTGCCAGCAGCTTAATATCCGAAGCTTTCTTT. Complete variable domain (other parts from reference TRBV7-8 and TRBJ1-1): GAGVSQSPRYKVAKRGQDVALRCDPISGHVSLFWYQQALGQGPEFLTYFQNEAQLDKSGLPSDRFFAERPEGSVSTLKIQRTQQEDSAVYLCASSLISEAFFGQGTRLTVV.

The chain employs TRBV3-1 (or the pseudogene TRBV3-2) and TRBJ1-1; 8 bases map to TRBD1. The CDR3 loop spans 15 amino acids. Germline CDR1 is LGHDT and CDR2 is YNNKEL (reference sequence). The ends lost 5 bases at V and 1 base at J; junction bases unmatched: 6. CDR3 coding DNA: TGTGCCAGCAGCTTCCAAGGGACAGGGAACACTGAAGCTTTCTTT. It encodes CASSFQGTGNTEAFF.

CDR3 protein: CASSETYRVAGNTIYF. The CDR3 DNA follows: TGTGCCAGCAGCGAAACCTACAGGGTAGCTGGAAACACCATATATTTT. The chain joins TRBV27 to TRBJ1-3, with D tentatively TRBD1 (6 bases). The CDR3 runs 16 residues. Trimming shortened V by 6 bases and J by 2 bases, and 17 bases separated the two germline ends. Germline assignment: CDR1 MNHEY and CDR2 SMNVEV (reference sequence).

In its sample, this clone was seen once. The rearrangement uses TRBV5-1 and TRBJ2-2; 7 positions agree with TRBD2. From germline, CDR1 is SGHRS and CDR2 YFSETQ. The length of the CDR3 is 15 residues. The J segment lost 0 bases and the V segment lost 7 bases, leaving 6 bases of the junction unmatched. The CDR3 nucleotides are TGCGCCAGCGGCAGACTAGCCTCGAACACCGGGGAGCTGTTTTTT. It translates to CASGRLASNTGELFF.

The V call is TRBV18, the J call TRBJ2-3; 11 bases map to TRBD2. The germline gives CDR1 KGHSH, CDR2 LQKENI. There are 17 residues in the CDR3. The junction had 4 bases not matched to a gene; V was cut back by 2 bases and J by 0 bases. CDR3 loop: CASSPRRLAGSTDTQYF. The CDR3 bases are TGTGCCAGCTCACCAAGACGACTAGCGGGGAGCACAGATACGCAGTATTTT.

The V and J genes are TRBV18 and TRBJ2-5, with 10 nucleotides matching TRBD1. The junction had 7 bases not matched to a gene; V was cut back by 4 bases and J by 5 bases. The CDR3 has 15 residues. From germline, CDR1 is KGHSH and CDR2 LQKENI. CDR3 loop: CASSRGTGVRETQYF. The CDR3 nucleotides read TGTGCCAGCTCACGTGGGACAGGGGTCAGGGAGACCCAGTACTTC.